The T cell receptor beta chain described here comes from a study of T cells after posttransplantation cyclophosphamide. This clone was counted once. Its target is not known. The protocol was immunoSEQ multiplex PCR, while the TCRdb copy is restricted to in-frame clones and leaves out a portion. The repertoire consists of under 4,000 clones, with approximately 85% occurring once and the leading ten covering around 7%. Busulfan-fludarabine conditioning, marrow transplant, and cyclophosphamide on days +3 and +4 were administered. Germline CDR1 reads LGHNT; CDR2 reads FRNRAP. The CDR3 extends over 20 amino acids. V lost 0 bases and J lost 0, with 22 bases in between. Whole-study results and caveats: After PTCy, TRB diversity resembled that of CNI/methotrexate controls. Later post-transplant blood repertoires were often dominated by donor CD8+ memory clones. TRB overlap between skin or GI tissue T cells and blood was limited.

The receptor's source is a female patient between 50 and 59 years old who received an allogeneic stem cell transplant from an unrelated donor, was CMV-positive, and had acute and chronic GVHD. The graft donor may be the source of some T cells. The rearrangement joins TRBV12-5 to TRBJ2-3; possibly TRBD2 for D (6 bases). This specimen was PBMCs, taken after allogeneic stem cell transplant with posttransplant cyclophosphamide. CDR3 protein: CASGLVIYLCSGTSTDTQYF. As DNA, the CDR3 is TGTGCTAGTGGTTTGGTAATTTATCTGTGTAGCGGCACTAGCACAGATACGCAGTATTTT. The full variable domain, completed using reference TRBV12-5 and TRBJ2-3, is DARVTQTPRHKVTEMGQEVTMRCQPILGHNTVFWYRQTMMQGLELLAYFRNRAPLDDSGMPKDRFSAEMPDATLATLKIQPSEPRDSAVYFCASGLVIYLCSGTSTDTQYFGPGTRLTVL.